The T cell receptor beta chain under discussion was sequenced for a study of CXCR4 blockade with PD-1 therapy in pancreatic cancer (dated by TCRdb to between 2018 and 2021). Study-wide context: The study analyzed resected pancreatic ductal adenocarcinoma using both multiplex immunohistochemistry and TCRbeta immunosequencing, alongside ex vivo slice culture that tested PD-1 and CXCR4 blockade. To look at intratumoral heterogeneity, the researchers TCR-sequenced two geographically distinct regions from each of a handful of tumors.

Its CDR3 holds 19 amino acids, cysteine through phenylalanine. The only DNA kept is the CDR3, 57 bases in frame from the first base. Sequences MNHNS (CDR1) and SASEGT (CDR2) are obtained from the germline V gene. The V end gives up 1 base and the J end 0 bases, leaving 8 bases in the junction not matched to a gene. TCRbeta CDR3 regions were immunosequenced from extracted DNA using the immunoSEQ Assay at Adaptive Biotechnologies. In the paper's pipeline: To measure the absolute abundance of each unique TCRbeta CDR3, the sequences were collapsed and filtered. Clonality was calculated as 1 minus Pielou's evenness, using only productive in-frame rearrangements. Regional overlap tracked the top 100 nucleotide rearrangements across paired samples, with Morisita index comparing paired versus unrelated samples. Convergence of nucleotide rearrangements onto identical amino acid sequences was assessed with the immunoSEQ Rearrangement Details tool. TCRdb took over this immuneACCESS table, retaining in-frame rearrangements with V and J assigned. Such tables are incomplete; in checked studies, under half of the missing clones stem from an unresolved V gene, and the remainder is unexplained. V, J and clone size derive from that table, while D and trimming were established from the DNA sequence. In this sample the table shows approximately 2,000 clones, roughly 58% of which occur a single time. Over 25% of the sample is in the top ten clones.

The archived tumor blocks were obtained from patients to whom no neoadjuvant therapy had been administered before resection. The preserved-tissue arm of the study used 30 to 35 surgical resection samples from about 24 previously untreated pancreatic ductal adenocarcinoma patients. DNA for the resection arm was extracted from ten 5-micron curls of FFPE tumor cut next to the multiplex immunohistochemistry slide. Within its sample, this clone is medium-sized (0.01 to 0.1%). No antigen is known for it. Within one base of it there is no much larger clone, and no base qualities were kept. Beyond this particular receptor, the publication reports: Because only TCRbeta chains were sequenced, true antigen-specificity overlap of convergent dominant clones was left unconfirmed pending paired alpha-beta single-cell sequencing. A strong correlation was found between amino acid clone frequency and the number of distinct nucleotide rearrangements encoding each amino acid clone, suggesting convergent selection by common tumor antigens. Clonal expansion was observed in tumors, with a mean productive clonality of 0.14 compared with roughly 0.051 in healthy blood, but no correlation between clonality and survival was found.

Recombination connected TRBV6-1 to TRBJ2-1, with 11 middle bases fitting TRBD2. Sequenced sample: tumor tissue. This receptor was identified in a human donor with pancreatic ductal adenocarcinoma. The DNA sequence is given as TGTGCCAGCAGTGAAGTACGTCTAGCGGGGGGACGCTCCTACAATGAGCAGTTCTTC. Its translation is CASSEVRLAGGRSYNEQFF.